The present T cell receptor (beta chain) was sequenced within a study of T cells after yellow fever vaccination. TCRdb independently ran MiXCR on the 5' RACE reads; one entry per CDR3 protein. The sample has some 160,000 distinct CDR3 sequences, 6% to 7.5% seen once. This clonotype was seen once. The germline V gene has CDR1 MDHEN and CDR2 SYDVKM. Trimming left V 6 bases short and J 1 base short, with 22 bases between. This CDR3 has 18 amino acids. The TCR sequence derives from a man in his late teens or twenties who received the YFV17D yellow fever vaccine. Here the sequenced sample was CD4+ T cells sorted from PBMCs, taken 5 days after the first yellow fever vaccination. The chain links TRBV28 to TRBJ1-5; maybe TRBD1 (5 bases). In DNA, the CDR3 is TGTGCCAGCAGCGAGTTTGCGGGCTACCGGGACAGCAATCAGCCCCAGCATTTT. This gives the protein CASSEFAGYRDSNQPQHF.